These 18 T cell receptor beta chains were sequenced from one sample in a study of T cell changes during pregnancy in multiple sclerosis. Sequenced by immunoSEQ multiplex PCR; TCRdb stores in-frame clones only, minus some. The data show around 30,000 clones, 90% seen once. This material consisted of CD8+ T cells from peripheral blood mononuclear cells, taken in the second trimester of pregnancy. The receptors originated from a female donor with multiple sclerosis, enrolled in a pregnancy study.

This rearrangement joins TRBV27 to TRBJ1-1, with 7 bases fitting TRBD1. Germline assignment: CDR1 MNHEY and CDR2 SMNVEV (reference sequence). V shed 5 bases and J 5 bases; nucleotides not matched to a gene: 8. The CDR3 contains 14 residues. In DNA form, the CDR3 reads TGTGCCAGCAGTCCCCAGGGGGTAGGGACTGAAGCTTTCTTT. This gives the protein CASSPQGVGTEAFF.

The chain is built from TRBV7-8 and TRBJ2-1, with D maybe TRBD1 (6 bases). Germline assignment: CDR1 SGHVS and CDR2 FQNEAQ. The CDR3 runs 12 residues. V was pared by 3 bases and J by 7 bases, with 7 bases between. CDR3 DNA sequence: TGTGCCAGCAGCTTTACAGGGAATGAGCAGTTCTTC. This gives the protein CASSFTGNEQFF.

This clone has a handful of counts. The chain employs TRBV7-9 and TRBJ1-3; 8 bases agree with TRBD1. The CDR3 totals 16 residues. J lost 3 bases, V lost 3 bases, and 7 bases had no gene match. Germline CDR1 is SEHNR and CDR2 is FQNEAQ (reference sequence). DNA of the CDR3: TGTGCCAGCAGCTTCGCGACAGGGGCTGATGGAAACACCATATATTTT. It specifies CASSFATGADGNTIYF.

This sequence joins TRBV4-3 and TRBJ1-4; D ambiguous. The CDR3 sequence is 16 residues long. The germline V gene has CDR1 LGHNA and CDR2 YSLEER. Trimming shortened V by 1 base and J by 3 bases, and 12 bases separated the two germline ends. The CDR3 is CASSQVAGVANEKLFF. The CDR3 nucleotides are TGCGCCAGCAGCCAAGTTGCCGGGGTGGCTAATGAAAAACTGTTTTTT.

CDR3 sequence reads: CAISEGTGPTDTQYF. CDR3 nucleotides: TGTGCCATCAGTGAGGGGACAGGCCCCACAGATACGCAGTATTTT. This sequence joins TRBV10-3 and TRBJ2-3, with 8 bases matching TRBD1. V shed 2 bases, J shed 2 bases, and the junction held 3 bases outside the gene matches. The CDR3 runs to 15 residues. CDR1 and CDR2 (germline): ENHRY, SYGVKD.

In DNA form, the CDR3 reads TGTGCCAGCAGCTTCTCCCCCAGGGTCTTGGCCTACGAGCAGTACTTC. This encodes CASSFSPRVLAYEQYF. The rearrangement links TRBV5-8 to TRBJ2-7, with D perhaps TRBD1 (5 bases). Germline V gene sequence: CDR1 SGHTS, CDR2 YDEGEE. This CDR3 contains 16 residues. Trimming shortened V by 2 bases and J by 2 bases, and 17 bases separated the two germline ends.

This chain joins TRBV28 and TRBJ2-2; 10 bases line up with TRBD2. CDR3 length equals 16 residues. J gave up 1 base and V 3 bases, and 2 bases lay outside the gene matches. Germline V gene data show CDR1 as MDHEN and CDR2 as SYDVKM. CDR3 protein: CASSFASGGNTGELFF. Here the CDR3 DNA reads TGTGCCAGCAGTTTCGCTAGCGGGGGGAACACCGGGGAGCTGTTTTTT. Full variable domain (missing parts from reference TRBV28 and TRBJ2-2): DVKVTQSSRYLVKRTGEKVFLECVQDMDHENMFWYRQDPGLGLRLIYFSYDVKMKEKGDIPEGYSVSREKKERFSLILESASTNQTSMYLCASSFASGGNTGELFFGEGSRLTVL.

The V gene is TRBV11-2, the J gene TRBJ2-5; 7 positions agree with TRBD1. The CDR3 sequence is 16 residues long. Germline CDR1 SGHAT, CDR2 FQNNGV. V shed 5 bases and J 0 bases; nucleotides not matched to a gene: 9. CDR3: CASSPSPGTDQETQYF. The CDR3 bases are TGTGCCAGCAGCCCAAGTCCCGGGACAGACCAAGAGACCCAGTACTTC.

V and J are TRBV7-3 and TRBJ1-2, with D possibly being TRBD1 (5 bases). CDR1 is SGHTA and CDR2 is FQGTGA in the germline V gene. The CDR3 has 15 residues. V shed 4 bases and J shed 3 bases, with 15 bases lying between them. The CDR3 spells CASSYALGADYGYTF. The CDR3 region has the DNA TGTGCCAGCAGCTACGCATTAGGGGCGGACTATGGCTACACCTTC. The full variable domain, completed using reference TRBV7-3 and TRBJ1-2, is GAGVSQTPSNKVTEKGKYVELRCDPISGHTALYWYRQSLGQGPEFLIYFQGTGAADDSGLPNDRFFAVRPEGSVSTLKIQRTERGDSAVYLCASSYALGADYGYTFGSGTRLTVV.

The rearrangement joins TRBV6-1 to TRBJ1-4, with TRBD1 identical over 9 bases. Trimming removed 5 bases from V and 7 bases from J; junction bases left unmatched: 8. Germline V gene sequence: CDR1 MNHNS, CDR2 SASEGT. The CDR3 consists of 15 residues. DNA for the CDR3: TGTGCCAGCAGTCCCGGGACAGGGACTTTTGAAAAACTGTTTTTT. Translation gives CASSPGTGTFEKLFF.

This chain joins TRBV19 and TRBJ2-1; 13 bases map to TRBD2. CDR3 length: 17 residues. Per germline, CDR1 LNHDA and CDR2 SQIVND (reference sequence). V lost 7 bases to trimming and J lost 5 bases; unmatched junction nucleotides: 11. The CDR3 nucleotides read TGTGCCAGTACACTCCTTTCGGGACTAGCGGGAAACAATGAGCAGTTCTTC. Amino acids: CASTLLSGLAGNNEQFF.

The chain carries TRBV21-1 and TRBJ2-1; the DNA was not used to check the table's D call, TRBD1. TRBV21-1 is shown as a pseudogene. This CDR3 spans 14 amino acids. The CDR3 sequence is CASSLQGSYNEQFF. In DNA, the CDR3 is TGTGCCAGCAGCTTACAGGGCTCCTACAATGAGCAGTTCTTC.

V gene TRBV5-4 combines with J gene TRBJ1-4; D is undetermined. Per the germline V gene, CDR1 is SGHNT and CDR2 is YYREEE (reference sequence). The CDR3 is 16 amino acids. Trimming removed 4 bases from V and 5 bases from J, with 18 bases in between. For the CDR3, the DNA is TGTGCCAGCAGCCCCGACACGACACCCAACAATGAAAAACTGTTTTTT. Translating it yields CASSPDTTPNNEKLFF. The variable domain in full, completed from reference TRBV5-4 and TRBJ1-4, reads ETGVTQSPTHLIKTRGQQVTLRCSSQSGHNTVSWYQQALGQGPQFIFQYYREEENGRGNFPPRFSGLQFPNYSSELNVNALELDDSALYLCASSPDTTPNNEKLFFGSGTQLSVL.

The chain combines TRBV11-2 with TRBJ2-1; D is undetermined. Germline CDR1 SGHAT, CDR2 FQNNGV. Trimming took off 2 bases at V and 10 bases at J, with 24 bases between the two ends. The length of the CDR3 is 17 residues. This CDR3 is CASSLRSLGGSGWEQFF. The CDR3 bases are TGTGCCAGCAGCTTAAGGTCCTTAGGCGGCTCTGGGTGGGAGCAGTTCTTC.

The chain links TRBV7-9 to TRBJ1-2; tentative D call: TRBD1 (5 bases). V shed 5 bases and J shed 4 bases, with 20 bases lying between them. The length of the CDR3 is 16 residues. The V gene's germline CDR1 is SEHNR and CDR2 FQNEAQ (reference sequence). The CDR3 DNA sequence: TGTGCCAGCAGCCCAGGGCCCAGGGAGGATTTCTATGGCTACACCTTC. This codes for CASSPGPREDFYGYTF.

The CDR3 reads CASSLSPRGIEYEQYF. CDR3 in DNA: TGTGCCAGCAGTTTATCCCCCCGGGGGATCGAATACGAGCAGTACTTC. The rearrangement links TRBV27 to TRBJ2-7, with D tentatively TRBD2 (6 bases). The CDR3 loop spans 16 amino acids. Germline CDR1 is MNHEY and CDR2 is SMNVEV (reference sequence). V gave up 0 bases and J gave up 4 bases, with 16 bases separating them.

J is TRBJ2-7 and V is TRBV7-9; 9 positions match TRBD2. The CDR3 is 17 amino acids. V lost 4 bases, J lost 2 bases, and 12 bases stayed unmatched. Looked up from germline, CDR1 is SEHNR and CDR2 is FQNEAQ (reference sequence). CDR3 DNA: TGTGCCAGCAGCTCGGTAATAGCGGGGGACTCTGCCTACGAGCAGTACTTC. Its protein is CASSSVIAGDSAYEQYF.

This rearrangement joins TRBV14 to TRBJ1-2; 8 positions match TRBD1. V gave up 5 bases and J gave up 5 bases; unmatched junction bases: 7. This CDR3 is built from 14 residues. CDR1 and CDR2 (germline): SGHDN, FVKESK. DNA for the CDR3: TGTGCCAGCAGCTCTGGGGACAGGAGATATGGCTACACCTTC. It specifies CASSSGDRRYGYTF.